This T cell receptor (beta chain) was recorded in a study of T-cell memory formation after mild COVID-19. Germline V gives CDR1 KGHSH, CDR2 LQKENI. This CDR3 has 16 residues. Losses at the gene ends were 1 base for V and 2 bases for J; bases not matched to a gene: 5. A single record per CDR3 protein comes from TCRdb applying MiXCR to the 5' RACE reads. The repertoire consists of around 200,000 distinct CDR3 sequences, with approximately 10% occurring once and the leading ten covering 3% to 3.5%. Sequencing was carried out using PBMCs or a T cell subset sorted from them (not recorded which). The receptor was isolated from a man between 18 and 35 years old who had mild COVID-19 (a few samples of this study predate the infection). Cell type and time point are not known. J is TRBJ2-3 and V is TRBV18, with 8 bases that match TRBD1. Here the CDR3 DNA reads TGTGCCAGCTCACCACGCAGGGGGCGAAACACAGATACGCAGTATTTT. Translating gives CASSPRRGRNTDTQYF.